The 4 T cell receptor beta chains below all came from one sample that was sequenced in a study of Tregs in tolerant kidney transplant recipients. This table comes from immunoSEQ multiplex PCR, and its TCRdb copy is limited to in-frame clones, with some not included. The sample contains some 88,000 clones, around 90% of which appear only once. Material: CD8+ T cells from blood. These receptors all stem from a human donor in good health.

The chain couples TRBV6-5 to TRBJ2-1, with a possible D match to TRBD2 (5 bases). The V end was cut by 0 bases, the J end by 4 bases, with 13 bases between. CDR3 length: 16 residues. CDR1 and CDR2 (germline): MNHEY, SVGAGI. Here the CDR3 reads CASSYSLTGSYNEQFF. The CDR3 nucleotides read TGTGCCAGCAGTTACTCTTTAACGGGGTCTTACAATGAGCAGTTCTTC.

The CDR3 DNA sequence: TGTGTCAGAAGCGTACAGGCTACTAATGAAAAACTGTTTTTT. Translation: CVRSVQATNEKLFF. This rearrangement joins TRBV7-5 to TRBJ1-4; the D segment call TRBD1 is taken from the table without a DNA check. TRBV7-5 is flagged as a pseudogene. CDR3 size: 14 residues.

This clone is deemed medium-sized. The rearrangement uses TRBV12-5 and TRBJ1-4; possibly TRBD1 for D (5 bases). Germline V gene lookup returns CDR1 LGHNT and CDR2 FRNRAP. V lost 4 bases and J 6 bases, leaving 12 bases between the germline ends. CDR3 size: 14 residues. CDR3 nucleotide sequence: TGTGCTAGTGGTTGGGGGGGGTATTATGAAAAACTGTTTTTT. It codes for CASGWGGYYEKLFF.

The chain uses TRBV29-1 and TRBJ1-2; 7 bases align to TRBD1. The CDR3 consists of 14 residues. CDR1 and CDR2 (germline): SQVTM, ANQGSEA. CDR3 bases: TGCACAATCGGGCAGCCAGGGGGTTTCCCTGGCTACACCTTC. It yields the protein CTIGQPGGFPGYTF.